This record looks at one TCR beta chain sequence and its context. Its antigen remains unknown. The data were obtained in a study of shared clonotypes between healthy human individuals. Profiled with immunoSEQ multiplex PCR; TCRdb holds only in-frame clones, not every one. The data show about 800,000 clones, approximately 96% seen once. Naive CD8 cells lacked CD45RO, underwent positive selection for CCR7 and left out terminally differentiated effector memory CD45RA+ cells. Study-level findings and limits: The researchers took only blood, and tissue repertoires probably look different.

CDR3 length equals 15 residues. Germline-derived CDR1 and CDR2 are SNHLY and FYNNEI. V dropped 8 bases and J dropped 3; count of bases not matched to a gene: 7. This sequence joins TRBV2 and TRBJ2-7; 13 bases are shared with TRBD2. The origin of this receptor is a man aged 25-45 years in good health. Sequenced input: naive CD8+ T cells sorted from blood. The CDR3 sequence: CASSLAGGPLYEQYF. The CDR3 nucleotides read TGTGCCAGCTCACTAGCGGGAGGGCCCCTCTACGAGCAGTACTTC.